Below are 21 T cell receptor beta chains sequenced from a single sample in a study of blood T cell repertoires in COVID-19. TCRdb's table, derived via immunoSEQ multiplex PCR, lists solely in-frame clones and lacks some. The sample carries around 230,000 clones, roughly 83% recorded once. The specimen sequenced was peripheral blood. The receptors come from a woman in her 70s with active or convalescent COVID-19.

The chain links TRBV5-1 to TRBJ2-5, with D possibly TRBD2 on 5 matching bases. The V and J ends lost 4 bases and 5 bases respectively, with 15 bases between them. This CDR3 region has 14 residues. Per germline, CDR1 SGHRS and CDR2 YFSETQ. The CDR3 DNA reads TGCGCCAGCAGCCCCCAGGCGGGTGCCGAGACCCAGTACTTC. This translates into CASSPQAGAETQYF.

The chain employs TRBV2 and TRBJ2-2; 7 bases align to TRBD2. With 7 bases clipped from V and 5 bases from J, the junction kept 16 bases outside the gene matches. The germline gives CDR1 SNHLY, CDR2 FYNNEI. This CDR3 is 17 amino acids long. CDR3 bases: TGTGCCAGCAACAGTGGCGCGCGGGGGTCAGGGACCGGGGAGCTGTTTTTT. As protein: CASNSGARGSGTGELFF.

The V and J genes are TRBV4-2 and TRBJ2-1; D is perhaps TRBD2 (6 bases). CDR1 is LGHNA and CDR2 is YNFKEQ in the germline V gene. Trimming shortened V by 0 bases and J by 2 bases, and 11 bases separated the two germline ends. This CDR3 comprises 16 residues. CDR3 coding DNA: TGTGCCAGCAGCCAAGACATGGCGGGAACCTACAATGAGCAGTTCTTC. Its translation: CASSQDMAGTYNEQFF.

This clone was picked up one time. This chain uses TRBV14 with TRBJ1-2, with D maybe TRBD1 (5 bases). The germline gives CDR1 SGHDN, CDR2 FVKESK. Trimming took 4 bases from V and 9 from J, leaving 18 bases between them. This CDR3 spans 14 amino acids. Here the CDR3 DNA reads TGTGCCAGCAGCCCCGTAGTAAGGGGATGGAGCTACACCTTC. Translation: CASSPVVRGWSYTF.

The genes are TRBV5-1 and TRBJ1-5; D call uncertain. CDR3 length equals 15 residues. Trimming took off 2 bases at V and 7 bases at J, with 16 bases between the two ends. CDR1 is SGHRS, CDR2 YFSETQ, per germline. The CDR3 sequence: CASSLMGDRSQPQHF. CDR3 DNA sequence: TGCGCCAGCAGCTTAATGGGAGATAGGAGCCAGCCCCAGCATTTT. The complete variable domain, with remaining parts taken from reference TRBV5-1 and TRBJ1-5, reads KAGVTQTPRYLIKTRGQQVTLSCSPISGHRSVSWYQQTPGQGLQFLFEYFSETQRNKGNFPGRFSGRQFSNSRSEMNVSTLELGDSALYLCASSLMGDRSQPQHFGDGTRLSIL.

This chain uses TRBV28 with TRBJ2-1; possibly TRBD2 for D (5 bases). The V and J ends lost 7 bases and 5 bases respectively, with 15 bases between them. Germline lookup yields CDR1 MDHEN and CDR2 SYDVKM. The CDR3 covers 14 residues. CDR3 DNA sequence: TGTGCCAGCAAGAGGCTAGCCTCGGACAATGAGCAGTTCTTC. Translating gives CASKRLASDNEQFF.

The chain carries TRBV7-9 and TRBJ2-5; D unresolved. Per germline, CDR1 SEHNR and CDR2 FQNEAQ (reference sequence). The CDR3 sequence is 14 residues long. V lost 1 base and J lost 4, with 10 bases in between. The CDR3 reads CASSLGLVGETQYF. The CDR3 nucleotides are TGTGCCAGCAGCTTAGGTCTAGTTGGAGAGACCCAGTACTTC.

The chain couples TRBV12-5 to TRBJ1-5; D is undetermined. CDR3 length: 12 amino acids. Germline CDR1 and CDR2: LGHNT and FRNRAP. Between the trimmed V and J ends, which lost 0 bases and 7 bases, there was a span of 4 bases. The CDR3 is CASGLVAQPQHF. The CDR3 DNA follows: TGTGCTAGTGGTTTGGTAGCCCAGCCCCAGCATTTT.

V usage is TRBV19 and J usage is TRBJ2-1, with D perhaps matching TRBD2 (6 bases). V was shortened by 1 base and J by 5 bases, with 15 bases between the two germline ends. Germline loops: CDR1 LNHDA, CDR2 SQIVND (reference sequence). The CDR3 has 16 amino acids. The CDR3 sequence: CASSIAGGIMDNEQFF. The CDR3 DNA is TGTGCCAGTAGTATAGCGGGCGGGATAATGGACAATGAGCAGTTCTTC. The variable domain in full, completed from reference TRBV19 and TRBJ2-1, reads DGGITQSPKYLFRKEGQNVTLSCEQNLNHDAMYWYRQDPGQGLRLIYYSQIVNDFQKGDIAEGYSVSREKKESFPLTVTSAQKNPTAFYLCASSIAGGIMDNEQFFGPGTRLTVL.

V gene TRBV11-2 combines with J gene TRBJ2-7, with D possibly matching TRBD1 (6 bases). The length of the CDR3 is 16 residues. Germline-derived CDR1 and CDR2 are SGHAT and FQNNGV. Trimming stripped 6 bases from V and 4 bases from J, with 22 bases between. The CDR3 coding sequence is TGTGCCAGCAGGGATCTTAGGACAGCAGCTCGATACGAGCAGTACTTC. Translated: CASRDLRTAARYEQYF.

This rearrangement joins TRBV3-1 (or the pseudogene TRBV3-2) to TRBJ2-4; TRBD1 matches at 10 bases. V lost 5 bases to trimming and J lost 7 bases; unmatched junction nucleotides: 8. Germline V gene data show CDR1 as LGHDT and CDR2 as YNNKEL (reference sequence). The CDR3 is 15 residues long. The CDR3 is CASSFFRTGGNIQYF. CDR3 in DNA: TGTGCCAGCAGCTTTTTCCGGACAGGGGGGAACATTCAGTACTTC.

In its sample, this clone was seen a few times. This CDR3 is CATQTEYSPLHF. The CDR3 DNA reads as TGTGCCACCCAGACAGAATATTCACCCCTCCACTTT. This rearrangement joins TRBV2 to TRBJ1-6; a weak D match, TRBD1 (5 bases). V lost 10 bases, J lost 8 bases, and 12 bases lay in between. In germline, CDR1 is SNHLY, CDR2 FYNNEI. CDR3 length: 12 residues.

The rearrangement links TRBV5-8 to TRBJ2-1, with 7 bases identical to TRBD2. V lost 4 bases and J lost 4; bases outside the gene matches: 5. The CDR3 runs 14 residues. Germline assignment: CDR1 SGHTS and CDR2 YDEGEE. CDR3 amino acids: CASSPQRGYNEQFF. In DNA, the CDR3 is TGTGCCAGCAGCCCCCAGCGGGGATACAATGAGCAGTTCTTC.

The J gene is TRBJ1-5, the V gene TRBV5-5; D is unresolved. Trimming removed 4 bases at V and 2 bases at J, with 10 bases between. The CDR3 consists of 14 residues. Germline V gene sequence: CDR1 SGHKS, CDR2 YYEKEE (reference sequence). CDR3 in amino acids: CASSNGEGNQPQHF. The CDR3 DNA follows: TGTGCCAGCAGCAATGGGGAGGGCAATCAGCCCCAGCATTTT.

This chain connects TRBV28 to TRBJ1-4, with 11 bases that match TRBD1. This CDR3 has 14 amino acids. CDR1 is MDHEN and CDR2 is SYDVKM in the germline V gene. After removal of 4 bases from V and 7 bases from J, the junction contained 2 bases not matched to a gene. CDR3: CASSSGQGGEKLFF. The DNA of the CDR3 is TGTGCCAGCAGTTCGGGACAGGGGGGTGAAAAACTGTTTTTT.

The V gene is TRBV5-1, the J gene TRBJ2-5, with D maybe TRBD2 (5 bases). In germline, CDR1 is SGHRS, CDR2 YFSETQ. The CDR3 has 14 amino acids. Between the trimmed V and J ends, which lost 3 bases and 2 bases, there was a span of 11 bases. CDR3 nucleotides: TGCGCCAGCAGCTCACAGCCGGGACAAGAGACCCAGTACTTC. As protein: CASSSQPGQETQYF.

The sample holds one count of this clone. The chain is built from TRBV29-1 and TRBJ2-3; 8 bases are a match to TRBD1. Germline V gene lookup returns CDR1 SQVTM and CDR2 ANQGSEA. CDR3 size: 14 residues. The CDR3 spells CTSSGGDGTDTQYF. CDR3 bases: TGCACCTCCTCAGGGGGCGATGGCACAGATACGCAGTATTTT.

This rearrangement joins TRBV5-1 to TRBJ1-2; 8 positions match TRBD1. With V trimmed by 0 bases and J by 8 bases, 6 bases remained unmatched. Germline loops: CDR1 SGHRS, CDR2 YFSETQ. The CDR3 runs 14 residues. CDR3 region: CASSLGEQGGGYTF. The CDR3 DNA reads as TGCGCCAGCAGCTTGGGTGAACAGGGGGGAGGCTACACCTTC.

The chain couples TRBV27 to TRBJ2-3; possibly TRBD1 for D (6 bases). The CDR3 consists of 16 residues. The V end lost 5 bases, the J end lost 2 bases, and 17 bases lay between the germline ends. In germline, CDR1 is MNHEY, CDR2 SMNVEV (reference sequence). The DNA for the CDR3 is TGTGCCAGCAGTCCAAGAAACTTGGGGGCCACAGATACGCAGTATTTT. Amino acid sequence: CASSPRNLGATDTQYF.

The genes are TRBV7-7 and TRBJ2-5, with 8 bases identical to TRBD2. This CDR3 has 14 amino acids. Trimming cost V 1 base and J 5 bases; bases outside gene matches: 3. CDR1 and CDR2 (germline): SSHAT, FNYEAQ (reference sequence). The CDR3 loop reads CASSLGAGVETQYF. The CDR3 DNA reads as TGTGCCAGCAGCTTAGGAGCGGGGGTTGAGACCCAGTACTTC.

The rearrangement links TRBV5-1 to TRBJ1-1; weak D call: TRBD1 (5 bases). V was pared by 0 bases and J by 3 bases, with 12 bases between. This CDR3 is built from 15 residues. Germline CDR1 and CDR2: SGHRS and YFSETQ. In DNA, the CDR3 is TGCGCCAGCAGCTTGGATGTGGGAGGGGACACTGAAGCTTTCTTT. Translating gives CASSLDVGGDTEAFF.